This T cell receptor beta chain originates from a study of neurological immune-mediated disorders. Whole-study results and caveats: No CDR3 amino acid sequences recurred among expanded clones across subjects, suggesting private repertoires in all groups. Patients with HTLV-1-associated myelopathy showed the most TCR clonal expansion. Those with multiple sclerosis showed the least, falling below healthy controls.

TCRdb recomputed calls from the 5' RACE reads with MiXCR, one row per CDR3 protein. The sample lists around 32,000 distinct CDR3 sequences, roughly 12% occurring once. Volunteers attending a blood bank in Maryland, USA, served as healthy controls. PBMCs stored at -80 C, numbering 2 million, were the origin of the unsorted libraries. The CDR3 runs to 13 residues. CDR1 and CDR2 (germline): SGHRS, YFSETQ. Trimming shortened V by 6 bases and J by 2 bases, and 9 bases separated the two germline ends. This clonotype showed up many times. The antigen is not known. The clonotype comes from an older woman in good health. Sequenced material: PBMCs. The V gene is TRBV5-1, the J gene TRBJ1-5; maybe TRBD1 (6 bases). The chain's CDR3 is CASKGGRNQPQHF. Here the CDR3 DNA reads TGCGCCAGCAAAGGGGGGCGCAATCAGCCCCAGCATTTT.